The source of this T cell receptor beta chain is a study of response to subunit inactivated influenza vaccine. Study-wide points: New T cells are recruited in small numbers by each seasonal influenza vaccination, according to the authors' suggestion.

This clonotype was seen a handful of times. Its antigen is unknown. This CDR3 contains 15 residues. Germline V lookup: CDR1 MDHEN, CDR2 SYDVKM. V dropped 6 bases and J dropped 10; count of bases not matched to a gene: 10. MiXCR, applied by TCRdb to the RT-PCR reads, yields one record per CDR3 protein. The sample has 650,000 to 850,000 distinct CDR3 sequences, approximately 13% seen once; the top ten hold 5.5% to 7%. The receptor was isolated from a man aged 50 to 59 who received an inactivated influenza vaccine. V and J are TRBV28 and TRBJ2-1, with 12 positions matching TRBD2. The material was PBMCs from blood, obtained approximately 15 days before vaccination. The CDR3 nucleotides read TGTGCCAGCAGGGGGGGGACTAGCGGGTACTGGGAGCAGTTCTTC. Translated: CASRGGTSGYWEQFF.